These 21 T cell receptor beta chains originate from one sample sequenced in a study of cytomegalovirus exposure and HLA in healthy donors. The PCR had 60 Vbeta and 13 Jbeta primers. The method was immunoSEQ multiplex PCR; TCRdb's version includes in-frame clones alone and lacks a portion of them. The sample contains 95,000 to 100,000 clones, around 83% of which appear only once. Sequencing used PBMCs. The receptor source for this set is a man under 40 in good health and CMV-seronegative.

The chain employs TRBV28 and TRBJ2-5; TRBD2 matches 9 bases. J gave up 3 bases and V 6 bases, and 8 bases lay outside the gene matches. This CDR3 is 15 amino acids long. Germline CDR1 and CDR2: MDHEN and SYDVKM. The CDR3 reads CASRIAGEPKETQYF. Here the CDR3 DNA reads TGTGCCAGCAGGATAGCGGGAGAGCCTAAAGAGACCCAGTACTTC.

This sequence joins TRBV7-8 and TRBJ2-7; TRBD1 aligns across 9 bases. J lost 6 bases, V lost 8 bases, and 8 bases had no gene match. CDR3 length: 13 amino acids. Per the germline V gene, CDR1 is SGHVS and CDR2 is FQNEAQ. The CDR3 here is CASGTGTGSEQYF. The DNA of the CDR3 is TGTGCCAGCGGGACCGGGACAGGGTCCGAGCAGTACTTC.

The chain recombines TRBV27 with TRBJ2-2; 9 bases fit TRBD1. CDR3 length: 18 amino acids. V trimming: 5 bases; J trimming: 8 bases; junction bases outside the gene matches: 18. The germline gives CDR1 MNHEY, CDR2 SMNVEV (reference sequence). CDR3 nucleotide sequence: TGTGCCAGCAGTCCCAACCCCATTGGACAGGGGAAGAGAGGGGAGCTGTTTTTT. Protein: CASSPNPIGQGKRGELFF.

The chain uses TRBV4-1 and TRBJ2-5; 10 bases match TRBD2. J lost 1 base, V lost 1 base, and 3 bases had no gene match. Germline lookup yields CDR1 MGHRA and CDR2 YSYEKL. The CDR3 spans 16 residues. The CDR3 loop is CASSQVSSGGQETQYF. The CDR3 DNA reads as TGCGCCAGCAGCCAAGTTTCTAGCGGGGGCCAAGAGACCCAGTACTTC.

The sample holds a few counts of this clone. This chain uses TRBV27 with TRBJ2-2; D not certain. Looked up from germline, CDR1 is MNHEY and CDR2 is SMNVEV (reference sequence). Trimming removed 3 bases at V and 0 bases at J, with 11 bases between. This CDR3 comprises 16 residues. The CDR3 DNA reads as TGTGCCAGCAGTTTCTTACTTTTTTCGAACACCGGGGAGCTGTTTTTT. Amino acids: CASSFLLFSNTGELFF.

The J gene is TRBJ2-7, the V gene TRBV6-1; D perhaps matches TRBD1 (5 bases). Trimming shortened V by 6 bases and J by 3 bases, and 15 bases separated the two germline ends. Germline V gene sequence: CDR1 MNHNS, CDR2 SASEGT. CDR3 length: 14 residues. This chain's CDR3 is CASSPTQGSYEQYF. CDR3 sequence (DNA): TGTGCCAGCAGCCCAACCCAGGGCAGCTACGAGCAGTACTTC.

J is TRBJ1-2 and V is TRBV9; D ambiguous. CDR3 size: 15 residues. The V and J ends lost 3 bases and 8 bases respectively, with 20 bases between them. Looked up from germline, CDR1 is SGDLS and CDR2 is YYNGEE. In DNA form, the CDR3 reads TGTGCCAGCAGCGCCCTCTCCGGAGAGGCCTTCGGCTACACCTTC. It codes for CASSALSGEAFGYTF.

This sequence joins TRBV7-8 and TRBJ2-1; 8 positions match TRBD2. Unmatched junction bases numbered 15, after V lost 5 bases and J lost 3 bases. This CDR3 region has 18 residues. CDR1 is SGHVS and CDR2 is FQNEAQ in the germline V gene. Here the CDR3 reads CASSSTSAGTRNYNEQFF. The CDR3 DNA reads TGTGCCAGCAGCAGCACCTCCGCCGGGACTAGGAACTACAATGAGCAGTTCTTC.

J is TRBJ1-2 and V is TRBV9; 8 bases agree with TRBD1. The CDR3 loop spans 15 amino acids. The J segment lost 4 bases and the V segment lost 2 bases, leaving 7 bases of the junction unmatched. Germline CDR1 is SGDLS and CDR2 is YYNGEE. The DNA of the CDR3 is TGTGCCAGCAGCGTGACAGGGGAGAGATCCTATGGCTACACCTTC. Amino acids: CASSVTGERSYGYTF.

The rearrangement joins TRBV5-4 to TRBJ2-2; possible D gene TRBD1, 6 bases. The CDR3 loop spans 16 amino acids. CDR1 SGHNT and CDR2 YYREEE come from the germline V gene (reference sequence). The germline V and J ends were trimmed by 0 bases and 1 base, with 10 bases remaining between them. CDR3 sequence: CASSLVGTRNTGELFF. In DNA, the CDR3 is TGTGCCAGCAGCTTGGTTGGGACAAGGAACACCGGGGAGCTGTTTTTT.

The V call is TRBV19, the J call TRBJ1-5; D uncertain. The CDR3 extends over 15 amino acids. CDR1 is LNHDA, CDR2 SQIVND, per germline (reference sequence). V was clipped by 1 base and J by 7 bases, with 14 bases between them. DNA for the CDR3: TGTGCCAGTAGTATAGGAGGCCAGTCCGAGCAGCCCCAGCATTTT. Translated, it gives CASSIGGQSEQPQHF.

The genes are TRBV5-6 and TRBJ2-5; 7 nucleotides match TRBD2. This CDR3 region has 14 residues. Trimming removed 4 bases from V and 2 bases from J; junction bases left unmatched: 5. From germline, CDR1 is SGHDT and CDR2 YYEEEE. CDR3 amino acids: CASSSGTLQETQYF. The CDR3 DNA sequence: TGTGCCAGCAGCAGCGGGACGTTACAAGAGACCCAGTACTTC.

DNA of the CDR3: TGCAGTGCTCCCATTAATGAGCAGTTCTTC. It specifies CSAPINEQFF. This chain uses TRBV20-1 with TRBJ2-1; D remains unclear. The CDR3 has 10 amino acids. The germline V gene encodes CDR1 DFQATT and CDR2 SNEGSKA (reference sequence). The V end lost 5 bases, the J end lost 7 bases, and 6 bases lay between the germline ends.

V and J are TRBV11-2 and TRBJ2-7; possibly TRBD2 for D (6 bases). Trimming took off 7 bases at V and 4 bases at J, with 14 bases between the two ends. The CDR3 sequence is 13 residues long. CDR1 is SGHAT, CDR2 FQNNGV, per germline. CDR3 loop: CASKAVGRYEQYF. The CDR3 coding sequence is TGTGCCAGCAAGGCTGTAGGGAGGTACGAGCAGTACTTC.

This chain joins TRBV27 and TRBJ2-7; 10 bases fit TRBD1. V was clipped by 7 bases and J by 6 bases; unmatched bases: 6. Germline-derived CDR1 and CDR2 are MNHEY and SMNVEV (reference sequence). This CDR3 is built from 13 residues. The CDR3 sequence: CASTDRGRVEQYF. CDR3 nucleotide sequence: TGTGCCAGCACAGACAGGGGGCGAGTCGAGCAGTACTTC.

The CDR3 bases are TGCGCCAGTAGAAAAGGAGTGAACACTGAAGCTTTCTTT. This sequence encodes CASRKGVNTEAFF. The V and J genes are TRBV5-1 and TRBJ1-1; D unclear. The ends were cut back, 8 bases at V and 0 bases at J, with 11 bases in the middle. Germline values: CDR1 SGHRS, CDR2 YFSETQ. The CDR3 is made up of 13 amino acids.

This clone was seen more than once but under ten times. The CDR3 is CASSGGWGVNTEAFF. CDR3 nucleotides: TGTGCCAGCAGCGGGGGTTGGGGGGTGAACACTGAAGCTTTCTTT. The V and J genes are TRBV6-1 and TRBJ1-1, with TRBD1 as a possible D gene (5 bases). The ends were cut back, 6 bases at V and 0 bases at J, with 14 bases in the middle. The CDR3 is 15 amino acids. CDR1 is MNHNS and CDR2 is SASEGT in the germline V gene.

The chain recombines TRBV19 with TRBJ1-2; 8 positions match TRBD1. Unmatched junction bases numbered 13, after V lost 3 bases and J lost 4 bases. CDR1 LNHDA and CDR2 SQIVND come from the germline V gene (reference sequence). The CDR3 is 17 amino acids. The DNA for the CDR3 is TGTGCCAGTAGTATTCTTCCACCGGGACAGGCTGGCTATGGCTACACCTTC. Protein sequence: CASSILPPGQAGYGYTF.

In DNA form, the CDR3 reads TGCAGCGTTGAGACAAAGGTTGATGAAAAACTGTTTTTT. This gives the protein CSVETKVDEKLFF. The rearrangement links TRBV29-1 to TRBJ1-4; no definite D call. CDR3 size: 13 residues. From germline, CDR1 is SQVTM and CDR2 ANQGSEA. Trimming shortened V by 3 bases and J by 6 bases, and 11 bases separated the two germline ends.

The V and J genes are TRBV10-3 and TRBJ2-2; possibly TRBD1 for D (5 bases). The ends were cut back, 3 bases at V and 6 bases at J, with 11 bases in the middle. The CDR3 runs to 14 residues. The germline gives CDR1 ENHRY, CDR2 SYGVKD. The CDR3 bases are TGTGCCATCAGTGACTCAGGGCCAGCCGGGGAGCTGTTTTTT. Translation gives CAISDSGPAGELFF.

The chain employs TRBV7-2 and TRBJ1-1; D might be TRBD1 (5 bases). This CDR3 has 13 residues. With 1 base removed from V and 8 bases from J, the gap between germline ends came to 11 bases. Germline assignment: CDR1 SGHTA and CDR2 FQGNSA. The CDR3 protein is CASSLGGTGEAFF. CDR3 nucleotides: TGTGCCAGCAGCTTAGGGGGGACTGGGGAAGCTTTCTTT. The variable domain in full, completed from reference TRBV7-2 and TRBJ1-1, reads GAGVSQSPSNKVTEKGKDVELRCDPISGHTALYWYRQSLGQGLEFLIYFQGNSAPDKSGLPSDRFSAERTGGSVSTLTIQRTQQEDSAVYLCASSLGGTGEAFFGQGTRLTVV.